This T cell receptor (beta chain) derives from a study of regulatory T cells in long-lasting Graves disease. Study-wide context: Persistent cases were those of Graves' disease that involved over 5 years of antithyroid drugs with positive TSH receptor antibodies.

The CDR3 has 14 amino acids. V dropped 7 bases and J dropped 4 bases, with 17 bases sitting between them. Germline loops: CDR1 MNHNS, CDR2 SASEGT. The sample's time point: persistent/refractory GD, antithyroid drugs over 5 years with positive TRAb. Researchers made the TCR library from RNA that was extracted from PBMCs. Xi'an, China, was home to the endocrinology department that provided patients. According to the study, TCR beta libraries were built with iRepertoire HTBI primers and CDR3-region Arm-PCR. TCRdb used MiXCR to reprocess the multiplex PCR reads, holding one entry per CDR3 protein. The table lists some 330,000 distinct CDR3 sequences, approximately 25% of them singletons.

This chain joins TRBV6-1 and TRBJ2-7; D perhaps matches TRBD1 (6 bases). Sample: peripheral blood mononuclear cells (PBMCs), taken when the disease was refractory, from a patient treated with antithyroid drugs. This TCR was sampled from a middle-aged woman with Graves disease. For the CDR3, the DNA is TGTGCCAGCAACACCCAGGGGATGAAGTACGAGCAGTACTTC. Translating it yields CASNTQGMKYEQYF.